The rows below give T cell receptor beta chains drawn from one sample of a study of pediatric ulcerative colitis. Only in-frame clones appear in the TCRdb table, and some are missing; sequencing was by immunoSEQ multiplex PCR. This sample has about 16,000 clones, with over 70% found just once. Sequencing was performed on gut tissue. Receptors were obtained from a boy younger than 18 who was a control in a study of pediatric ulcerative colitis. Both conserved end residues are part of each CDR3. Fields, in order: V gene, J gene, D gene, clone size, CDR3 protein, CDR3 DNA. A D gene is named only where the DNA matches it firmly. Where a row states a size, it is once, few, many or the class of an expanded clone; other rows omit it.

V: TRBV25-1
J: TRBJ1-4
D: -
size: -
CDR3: CASSGKSQAYEKLFF
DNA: TGTGCCAGCAGTGGAAAGAGTCAGGCTTATGAAAAACTGTTTTTT

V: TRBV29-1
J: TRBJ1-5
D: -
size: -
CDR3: CSVRDVDQPQHF
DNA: TGCAGCGTTCGTGACGTCGATCAGCCCCAGCATTTT

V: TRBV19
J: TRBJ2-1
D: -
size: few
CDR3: CASSIVETGSSYNEQFF
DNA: TGTGCCAGTAGTATAGTCGAGACCGGTAGCTCCTACAATGAGCAGTTCTTC

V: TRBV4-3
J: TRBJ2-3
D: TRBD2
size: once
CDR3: CASSQAARGGQDTQYF
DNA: TGCGCCAGCAGCCAAGCGGCGCGGGGGGGACAAGATACGCAGTATTTT

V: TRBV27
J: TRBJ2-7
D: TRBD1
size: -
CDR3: CASSVRGQGRYEQYF
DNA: TGTGCCAGCAGTGTTAGGGGACAGGGGCGCTACGAGCAGTACTTC

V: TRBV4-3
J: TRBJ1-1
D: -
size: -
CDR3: CASSQERVDTEAFF
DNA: TGCGCCAGCAGCCAAGAAAGGGTTGACACTGAAGCTTTCTTT

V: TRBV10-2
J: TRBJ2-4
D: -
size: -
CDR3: CASSESFGGSAKNIQYF
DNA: TGCGCCAGCAGTGAGTCTTTTGGCGGGTCCGCCAAAAACATTCAGTACTTC

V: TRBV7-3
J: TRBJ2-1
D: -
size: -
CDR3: CASSSSGPHNEQFF
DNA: TGTGCCAGCAGCTCCTCGGGACCCCACAATGAGCAGTTCTTC

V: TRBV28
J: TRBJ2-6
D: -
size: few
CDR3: CASIHLTQGSTGANVLTF
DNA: TGTGCCAGCATCCATCTTACCCAGGGTTCAACTGGGGCCAACGTCCTGACTTTC

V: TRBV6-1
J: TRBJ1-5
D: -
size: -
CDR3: CASRVGDQPQHF
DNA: TGTGCCAGCAGAGTAGGTGATCAGCCCCAGCATTTT

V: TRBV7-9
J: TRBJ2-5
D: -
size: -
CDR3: CASSSPLAESQETQYF
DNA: TGTGCCAGCAGCTCACCATTAGCGGAATCCCAAGAGACCCAGTACTTC

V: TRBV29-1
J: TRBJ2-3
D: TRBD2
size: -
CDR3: CSVAGTSGGASADTQYF
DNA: TGCAGCGTGGCGGGGACTAGCGGGGGGGCATCCGCAGATACGCAGTATTTT

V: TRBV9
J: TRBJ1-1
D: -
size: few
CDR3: CASSRTANTEAFF
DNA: TGTGCCAGCAGTAGGACAGCGAACACTGAAGCTTTCTTT

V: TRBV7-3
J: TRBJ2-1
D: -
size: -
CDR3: CASSRLGGNYNEQFF
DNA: TGTGCCAGCAGCCGCCTGGGCGGGAACTACAATGAGCAGTTCTTC

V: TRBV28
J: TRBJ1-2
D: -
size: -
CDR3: CASSPGRNYGYTF
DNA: TGTGCCAGCAGTCCCGGACGAAACTATGGCTACACCTTC

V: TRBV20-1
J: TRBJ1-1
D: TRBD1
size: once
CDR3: CSGQGGRAFF
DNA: TGCAGTGGGCAGGGGGGGCGAGCTTTCTTT

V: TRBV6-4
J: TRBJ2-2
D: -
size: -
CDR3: CASSERLETGELFF
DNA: TGTGCCAGCAGTGAAAGGTTGGAGACCGGGGAGCTGTTTTTT

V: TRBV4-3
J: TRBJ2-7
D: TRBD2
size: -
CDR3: CASSQDHREGPYEQYF
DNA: TGCGCCAGCAGCCAAGATCACCGGGAGGGGCCCTACGAGCAGTACTTC

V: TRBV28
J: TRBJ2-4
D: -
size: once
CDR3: CASSYFGIQYF
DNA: TGTGCCAGCAGTTATTTCGGCATTCAGTACTTC

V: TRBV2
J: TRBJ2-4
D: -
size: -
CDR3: CANTQRHLPFTKNIQYF
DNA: TGTGCCAATACTCAACGGCACCTTCCCTTTACCAAAAACATTCAGTACTTC

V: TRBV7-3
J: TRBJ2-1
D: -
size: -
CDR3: CASSLSQGPYNEQFF
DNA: TGTGCCAGCAGCTTATCCCAGGGACCCTACAATGAGCAGTTCTTC

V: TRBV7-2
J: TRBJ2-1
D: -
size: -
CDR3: CASSLALQGGGEQFF
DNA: TGTGCCAGCAGCTTAGCGCTTCAGGGAGGGGGTGAGCAGTTCTTC

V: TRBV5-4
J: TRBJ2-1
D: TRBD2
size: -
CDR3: CASSPRLAANNEQFF
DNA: TGTGCCAGCAGCCCCAGACTAGCGGCAAACAATGAGCAGTTCTTC

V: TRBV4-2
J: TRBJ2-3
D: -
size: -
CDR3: CASSQVASGGGLDTQYF
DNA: TGTGCCAGCAGCCAAGTGGCTAGCGGAGGGGGTTTGGATACGCAGTATTTT

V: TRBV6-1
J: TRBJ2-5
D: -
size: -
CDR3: CASSEDRVETQYF
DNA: TGTGCCAGCAGTGAAGACAGGGTTGAGACCCAGTACTTC

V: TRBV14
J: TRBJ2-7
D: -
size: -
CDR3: CASSQGWGPNSYEQYF
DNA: TGTGCCAGCAGCCAAGGATGGGGACCGAACTCCTACGAGCAGTACTTC

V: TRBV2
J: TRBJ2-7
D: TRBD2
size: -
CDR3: CASRERTSGGVSYEQYF
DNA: TGTGCCAGCAGAGAGAGGACTAGCGGGGGTGTCTCCTACGAGCAGTACTTC

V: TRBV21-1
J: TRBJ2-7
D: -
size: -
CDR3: CASSTPRTGAYEQYF
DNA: TGTGCCAGCAGCACACCCAGGACAGGGGCCTACGAGCAGTACTTC

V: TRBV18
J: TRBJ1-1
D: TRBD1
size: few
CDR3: CASSPLEGTGARAFF
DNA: TGTGCCAGCTCACCGCTCGAAGGGACAGGGGCTCGCGCTTTCTTT

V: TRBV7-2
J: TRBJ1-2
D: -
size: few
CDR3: CASSQYQGYGYTF
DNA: TGTGCCAGCAGCCAGTACCAGGGCTATGGCTACACCTTC